This T cell receptor (beta chain) appears in the sequencing data of a study of vaccination effects on CD4 cells after COVID-19. Concerning this clone itself: Its specificity is unknown.

Study-level points and caveats: Small numbers of convalescent patients limited the study. It also lacked early post-infection timepoints.

Using viral peptide pools, the ViraFEST assay grew out antigen-specific CD4+ T cells prior to sequencing. Culture proceeded for approximately nine days, and CD4+ T cells were then isolated. Nobody among the vaccine recipients had prior SARS-CoV-2 infection (nucleocapsid antibodies were negative). In culture with 10 IU/ml IL-2 and roughly 10 ug/ml peptides, PBMC were grown at around 1.8 million per well. Using immunoSEQ multiplex PCR, the repertoire was profiled, and TCRdb retains in-frame clones only, with some absent. Of tens of thousands of clones in the sample, about 65% are singletons; the top ten hold 9.1%. Germline lookup yields CDR1 DFQATT and CDR2 SNEGSKA (reference sequence). This CDR3 is 13 amino acids long. With 3 bases clipped from V and 4 bases from J, the junction kept 4 bases outside the gene matches.

The chain has TRBV20-1 and TRBJ2-5; TRBD1 matches at 8 bases. The specimen comprised CD4+ T cells from PBMCs cultured with HCoV-NL63 spike peptides, sampled before COVID-19 vaccination. The clonotype originates from a human donor who received a COVID-19 vaccine. The CDR3 DNA sequence: TGCAGTGCTAGTAAGGACAGGGTAGAGACCCAGTACTTC. The encoded protein is CSASKDRVETQYF.